These T cell receptor beta chains were read from a single sample in a study of blood T cell repertoires in COVID-19. Method: immunoSEQ multiplex PCR; TCRdb's copy keeps in-frame clones and lacks some. The sample lists 270,000 or so clones, 82% occurring once. Sequenced input: peripheral blood. All receptors derive from a young woman with acute or convalescent COVID-19. CDR3s include the opening cysteine and the closing phenylalanine or tryptophan. D genes are given only for firm matches. Some rows mark clone size as missing; the rest say once, few, many or name a class of expanded clone.

d_gene	v_gene	j_gene	abundance	CDR3aa	CDR3nt
.	TRBV5-5	TRBJ1-6	.	CASSLGPGNNSPLHF	TGTGCCAGCAGCTTGGGGCCAGGGAATAATTCACCCCTCCACTTT
TRBD1	TRBV24-1	TRBJ1-1	.	CATSDPRTGHEAFF	TGTGCCACCAGTGACCCACGGACAGGCCATGAAGCTTTCTTT
.	TRBV2	TRBJ1-3	.	CASSEWPRDTSGNTIYF	TGTGCCAGCAGTGAATGGCCCCGGGACACCTCTGGAAACACCATATATTTT
.	TRBV6-2/TRBV6-3	TRBJ1-4	.	CASSTTSGGSYRKLFF	TGTGCCAGCAGTACGACCAGCGGAGGGTCTTATCGGAAACTGTTTTTT
.	TRBV24-1	TRBJ1-5	.	CATSAGDQPQHF	TGTGCCACCAGTGCGGGGGATCAGCCCCAGCATTTT
TRBD1	TRBV27	TRBJ1-4	once	CASSLPGGEKLFF	TGTGCCAGCAGTCTGCCAGGGGGCGAAAAACTGTTTTTT
TRBD1	TRBV6-6	TRBJ1-6	.	CASSHPQGKTYNSPLHF	TGTGCCAGCAGTCACCCACAGGGGAAGACGTATAATTCACCCCTCCACTTT
TRBD2	TRBV5-1	TRBJ2-5	.	CASSLEASGRAQETQYF	TGCGCCAGCAGCTTGGAGGCTAGCGGGAGAGCCCAAGAGACCCAGTACTTC
TRBD2	TRBV5-3	TRBJ2-7	.	CARSLAGSGVGYEQYF	TGTGCCAGAAGCTTGGCCGGTAGCGGGGTAGGGTACGAGCAGTACTTC
.	TRBV12-5	TRBJ1-2	.	CASGFSGYGYTF	TGTGCTAGTGGTTTTTCGGGCTATGGCTACACCTTC
TRBD1	TRBV4-3	TRBJ1-2	.	CASSQDTGGKNGYTF	TGCGCCAGCAGCCAAGACACAGGGGGGAAGAATGGCTACACCTTC
TRBD1	TRBV29-1	TRBJ1-5	few	CSVSGQENQPQHF	TGCAGCGTTTCGGGACAGGAAAATCAGCCCCAGCATTTT
.	TRBV19	TRBJ1-1	.	CASSRDIRTEAFF	TGTGCCAGTAGTAGGGACATTAGGACTGAAGCTTTCTTT
TRBD1	TRBV18	TRBJ2-1	.	CASSPGTGSNEQFF	TGTGCCAGCTCCCCGGGGACAGGGAGCAATGAGCAGTTCTTC
.	TRBV28	TRBJ2-7	.	CASSPPHHRDVGEQYF	TGTGCCAGCAGCCCACCCCACCACAGGGACGTAGGCGAGCAGTACTTC
.	TRBV7-2	TRBJ2-1	few	CASSRRDSLYNEQFF	TGTGCCAGCAGCCGGCGGGACAGCTTGTACAATGAGCAGTTCTTC
TRBD2	TRBV6-6	TRBJ2-1	.	CASSGGTGTSGRSSYNEQFF	TGTGCCAGCAGCGGAGGGACCGGGACTAGCGGGAGAAGCTCCTACAATGAGCAGTTCTTC
TRBD1	TRBV29-1	TRBJ1-2	.	CSARDRGPLYEGYTF	TGCAGCGCTCGGGACAGGGGGCCCCTCTATGAGGGCTACACCTTC
TRBD2	TRBV28	TRBJ2-3	.	CASSQRLAGGTDTQYF	TGTGCCAGCAGTCAGAGACTAGCGGGAGGCACAGATACGCAGTATTTT
.	TRBV7-9	TRBJ2-1	.	CASERDLRNEQFF	TGTGCCTCAGAACGGGACTTGCGCAATGAGCAGTTCTTC
TRBD2	TRBV11-2	TRBJ2-7	.	CASSPTSGSYEQYF	TGTGCCAGCAGCCCGACTAGCGGGAGCTACGAGCAGTACTTC
.	TRBV7-2	TRBJ1-3	.	CASSSSGVGNTIYF	TGTGCCAGCAGCTCCAGCGGGGTAGGAAACACCATATATTTT
.	TRBV29-1	TRBJ1-2	few	CSAAEADHYGYTF	TGCAGCGCCGCGGAAGCGGACCACTATGGCTACACCTTC
TRBD2	TRBV10-3	TRBJ2-1	once	CAISVVLAGGSYNEQFF	TGTGCCATCAGTGTGGTGTTAGCGGGAGGCTCCTACAATGAGCAGTTCTTC
TRBD2	TRBV11-3	TRBJ2-1	.	CASSRSFSSGMNNEQFF	TGTGCCAGCAGCCGTAGCTTCTCGAGCGGGATGAACAATGAGCAGTTCTTC
TRBD1	TRBV3-1/TRBV3-2	TRBJ1-2	.	CASSQDRPGGSYGYTF	TGTGCCAGCAGCCAAGATCGACCAGGGGGGAGCTATGGCTACACCTTC
TRBD2	TRBV27	TRBJ2-7	.	CASSSGTSGSYEQYF	TGTGCCAGCAGTTCAGGGACTAGCGGGAGCTACGAGCAGTACTTC
TRBD2	TRBV6-2/TRBV6-3	TRBJ2-1	.	CASSRTSGSPNEQFF	TGTGCCAGCAGTCGGACTAGCGGGAGTCCAAATGAGCAGTTCTTC
.	TRBV19	TRBJ1-2	.	CASSIVFGGSNYGYTF	TGTGCCAGTAGTATTGTTTTTGGAGGGTCCAACTATGGCTACACCTTC
TRBD1	TRBV18	TRBJ1-2	.	CASSPQGARYGYTF	TGTGCCAGCTCACCGCAGGGGGCGAGGTATGGCTACACCTTC
.	TRBV9	TRBJ1-2	.	CASSPLGDGGGGYTF	TGTGCCAGCAGCCCTTTAGGAGACGGAGGAGGTGGCTACACCTTC
TRBD1	TRBV7-2	TRBJ2-7	.	CASSLGWTGGTYEQYF	TGTGCCAGCAGCTTAGGCTGGACAGGGGGCACGTACGAGCAGTACTTC
.	TRBV6-5	TRBJ2-2	.	CASSYSVRGNTGELFF	TGTGCCAGCAGTTACTCTGTACGAGGGAACACCGGGGAGCTGTTTTTT
.	TRBV6-5	TRBJ2-3	.	CASSYSTSTDTQYF	TGTGCCAGCAGTTACTCGACTAGCACAGATACGCAGTATTTT
.	TRBV18	TRBJ2-2	.	CASSPPGGADTGELFF	TGTGCCAGCTCACCACCGGGAGGCGCAGACACCGGGGAGCTGTTTTTT
.	TRBV7-2	TRBJ1-6	.	CASSLSSYNSPLHF	TGTGCCAGCAGCTTGAGCTCCTATAATTCACCCCTCCACTTT
.	TRBV19	TRBJ1-5	.	CATAFGNGNQPQHF	TGTGCCACGGCGTTCGGGAATGGCAATCAGCCCCAGCATTTT
.	TRBV5-1	TRBJ2-1	.	CASSPRDPREEQFF	TGCGCCAGCAGCCCACGGGATCCCAGAGAAGAGCAGTTCTTC
.	TRBV4-3	TRBJ2-5	.	CASSARAGETQYF	TGCGCCAGCAGCGCACGAGCCGGGGAGACCCAGTACTTC
.	TRBV28	TRBJ2-3	once	CASSLVGVTDTQYF	TGTGCCAGCAGTTTGGTCGGGGTGACAGATACGCAGTATTTT
TRBD2	TRBV13	TRBJ2-7	.	CATGSGRAPYEQYF	TGTGCCACTGGCTCCGGGAGGGCCCCCTACGAGCAGTACTTC
.	TRBV27	TRBJ2-5	.	CASSFQYQETQYF	TGTGCCAGCAGTTTCCAGTACCAAGAGACCCAGTACTTC
TRBD1	TRBV4-2	TRBJ1-4	.	CASSPLGQATNEKLFF	TGTGCCAGCAGCCCACTGGGACAGGCAACTAATGAAAAACTGTTTTTT
.	TRBV4-3	TRBJ2-2	.	CASSQDPNRVAGELFF	TGCGCCAGCAGCCAAGATCCGAACAGGGTAGCCGGGGAGCTGTTTTTT
.	TRBV13	TRBJ1-5	.	CASSLAGDPFNQPQHF	TGTGCCAGCAGCTTAGCAGGGGACCCCTTCAATCAGCCCCAGCATTTT
TRBD2	TRBV7-9	TRBJ2-3	once	CASSLTSGNTDTQYF	TGTGCCAGCAGCCTGACTAGCGGGAACACAGATACGCAGTATTTT
.	TRBV6-5	TRBJ1-6	once	CASSPDRELNSPLHF	TGTGCCAGCAGTCCCGACCGGGAGCTGAATTCACCCCTCCACTTT
TRBD1	TRBV7-2	TRBJ2-1	.	CASSPGTGNHNEQFF	TGTGCCAGCAGCCCCGGGACAGGCAACCACAATGAGCAGTTCTTC
.	TRBV18	TRBJ2-3	.	CASSPPPDTDTQYF	TGTGCCAGCTCACCACCCCCAGACACAGATACGCAGTATTTT
.	TRBV19	TRBJ2-5	.	CASSMLAPQLRETQYF	TGTGCCAGTAGTATGCTAGCGCCCCAGCTGAGAGAGACCCAGTACTTC
.	TRBV6-2/TRBV6-3	TRBJ1-2	.	CASSPSRQYGYTF	TGTGCCAGCAGTCCCTCGCGACAGTATGGCTACACCTTC
.	TRBV14	TRBJ2-5	.	CASSQFPGEAGTQYF	TGTGCCAGCAGCCAATTTCCGGGGGAGGCAGGGACCCAGTACTTC
.	TRBV20-1	TRBJ1-4	.	CMSGGEKLFF	TGCATGTCTGGCGGGGAAAAACTGTTTTTT